Shown below are 32 T cell receptor beta chains from a single sample sequenced in a study of prognosis after radiotherapy for stage I lung cancer. Amplicons of TCR beta CDR3 were generated from genomic DNA by two-round multiplex PCR. Round one of PCR was performed, and it used primers specific to each TRBV and TRBJ gene. TCRdb reanalysed the multiplex PCR reads using MiXCR and keeps one entry per CDR3 protein. Of fewer than 40,000 distinct CDR3 sequences detected, approximately 35% appear once; the ten largest clones hold roughly 27%. The sample consisted of PBMCs, taken before or after stereotactic body radiation therapy (not recorded which). The receptors originated from a donor over 45 with non-small cell lung cancer.

The rearrangement uses TRBV29-1 and TRBJ1-1; D gene ambiguous. Germline-derived CDR1 and CDR2 are SQVTM and ANQGSEA. Deletions cut 7 bases from V and 7 bases from J, with 13 bases between. The CDR3 extends over 11 amino acids. The CDR3 loop is CSARRENEAFF. DNA for the CDR3: TGCAGCGCAAGGCGAGAAAATGAAGCTTTCTTT.

This clonotype was detected ten times or more. This chain joins TRBV20-1 and TRBJ1-1; D may be TRBD1 (5 bases). The germline V gene has CDR1 DFQATT and CDR2 SNEGSKA (reference sequence). With 1 base removed from V and 5 bases from J, the gap between germline ends came to 14 bases. The CDR3 contains 14 residues. The CDR3 DNA reads as TGCAGTGCTAGAGTCCCGGGGGAGGGTACTGAAGCTTTCTTT. Encoded protein: CSARVPGEGTEAFF.

On this clonotype: One base away lies a much larger clone, so this may be a sequencing read error. The chain has TRBV20-1 and TRBJ2-5, with D possibly matching TRBD1 (6 bases). CDR1 DFQATT and CDR2 SNEGSKA come from the germline V gene (reference sequence). CDR3 length: 14 residues. The CDR3 nucleotides read TGCAGTGCACCCCGGCCAGGGGAAAGCGAGACCAAGTACTTC. Its protein is CSAPRPGESETKYF.

The sample holds many counts of this clonotype. V and J are TRBV19 and TRBJ1-2, with D uncertain. V was clipped by 6 bases and J by 4 bases, with 21 bases between them. The CDR3 totals 16 residues. Looked up from germline, CDR1 is LNHDA and CDR2 is SQIVND (reference sequence). The DNA for the CDR3 is TGTGCCAGTAGGGATTCAGGACTCATCTTAGGCTATGGCTACACCTTC. Translated: CASRDSGLILGYGYTF.

This clonotype came up many times. This chain links TRBV3-1 with TRBJ1-6; TRBD1 matches at 7 bases. The CDR3 has 16 amino acids. Germline values: CDR1 LGHDT, CDR2 YNNKEL (reference sequence). Losses at the gene ends were 4 bases for V and 2 bases for J; bases not matched to a gene: 5. CDR3 protein: CASSLTGTAYNSPLHF. The DNA of the CDR3 is TGTGCCAGCAGCCTCACCGGGACAGCCTATAATTCACCCCTCCACTTT.

This clonotype occurred many times. V is TRBV7-2 and J is TRBJ1-2; D not resolved. CDR1 and CDR2 from the germline V gene are SGHTA and FQGNSA. This CDR3 has 14 residues. The V gene lost 5 bases and the J gene lost 8 bases, with 18 bases spanning the gap. CDR3 protein: CASSPRSGSGGYTF. The DNA for the CDR3 is TGTGCCAGCAGCCCTCGCTCGGGATCGGGGGGCTACACCTTC.

This chain uses TRBV6-2 or TRBV6-3 with TRBJ1-2; no clear D. CDR3 length equals 15 residues. The V and J ends lost 6 bases and 6 bases respectively, with 20 bases between them. Germline V lookup: CDR1 MNHEY, CDR2 SVGEGT. The CDR3 DNA sequence: TGTGCCAGCAGAACCCCGGTAGGGCAAGTACATGGCTACACCTTC. It encodes CASRTPVGQVHGYTF.

This clonotype came up many times. This rearrangement joins TRBV28 to TRBJ2-3; D not certain. The CDR3 runs 14 residues. V lost 3 bases and J 7 bases, leaving 14 bases between the germline ends. Germline V gene lookup returns CDR1 MDHEN and CDR2 SYDVKM. CDR3 loop: CASSFYPDLYTQYF. The CDR3, as DNA: TGTGCCAGCAGTTTCTATCCAGACCTCTATACGCAGTATTTT.

J is TRBJ1-2 and V is TRBV28, with a possible D match to TRBD1 (5 bases). CDR1 is MDHEN and CDR2 is SYDVKM in the germline V gene. The CDR3 is 14 amino acids. V lost 4 bases, J lost 7 bases, and 16 bases lay in between. The CDR3 loop reads CASSWGRWLFGYTF. CDR3 nucleotide sequence: TGTGCCAGCAGTTGGGGCAGGTGGCTATTTGGCTACACCTTC.

The chain recombines TRBV6-2 or TRBV6-3 with TRBJ2-1, with a tentative D call TRBD2 (6 bases). Trimming cost V 8 bases and J 2 bases, with 19 bases left between them. CDR1 is MNHEY, CDR2 SVGEGT, per germline. The CDR3 length is 16 residues. For the CDR3, the DNA is TGTGCCAGCGGTGAGCTGGGGGGAGCGGCCTACAATGAGCAGTTCTTC. Protein sequence: CASGELGGAAYNEQFF.

Points on this clonotype: It is likely a read error: a sequence one base away is far more abundant. The chain combines TRBV6-6 with TRBJ2-1; 11 bases match TRBD2. The germline CDR1 and CDR2 sequences are MNHNY and SVGAGI (reference sequence). V was clipped by 5 bases and J by 5 bases; unmatched bases: 5. The CDR3 has 15 amino acids. The CDR3 sequence is CASSLVTSGDNEQFF. The DNA for the CDR3 is TGTGCCAGCAGTCTCGTGACTAGCGGGGACAATGAGCAGTTCTTC.

This chain links TRBV6-5 with TRBJ1-5; a possible D gene is TRBD1 (6 bases). The CDR3 has 17 amino acids. Trimming left V 4 bases short and J 3 bases short, with 19 bases between. The V gene's germline CDR1 is MNHEY and CDR2 SVGAGI. The DNA of the CDR3 is TGTGCCAGCAGTTCGGGGGCAGGCTGCTATATCAATCAGCCCCAGCATTTT. This encodes CASSSGAGCYINQPQHF.

Many counts were recorded for this clonotype. This chain uses TRBV6-1 with TRBJ2-7, with 8 positions matching TRBD2. This CDR3 comprises 15 residues. J was trimmed by 2 bases and V by 5 bases; bases with no gene match: 8. CDR1 is MNHNS, CDR2 SASEGT, per germline. The CDR3: CASSPGLGRAYEQYF. The CDR3, as DNA: TGTGCCAGCAGTCCGGGACTAGGTCGCGCCTACGAGCAGTACTTC.

This clonotype was counted many times. The CDR3 loop is CASRGAVAGNTIYF. Written as DNA, the CDR3 is TGTGCCAGCAGAGGGGCCGTTGCTGGAAACACCATATATTTT. This chain connects TRBV2 to TRBJ1-3; possible D gene TRBD1, 5 bases. The CDR3 totals 14 residues. Between the trimmed V and J ends, which lost 6 bases and 2 bases, there was a span of 11 bases. Germline V gives CDR1 SNHLY, CDR2 FYNNEI.

Worth noting for this clonotype: A much larger clonotype is one base distant, so this may be a read error. The chain uses TRBV6-1 and TRBJ2-5, with D perhaps given as TRBD1 or TRBD2 (6 bases each). CDR1 and CDR2 (germline): MNHNS, SASEGT. The germline V and J ends were trimmed by 6 bases and 5 bases, with 19 bases remaining between them. The CDR3 contains 15 residues. The CDR3 here is CASRDPRWGAETQYF. The CDR3 DNA sequence: TGTGCCAGCAGGGACCCTCGGTGGGGGGCCGAGACCCAGTACTTC.

With regard to this clonotype: This may be a read error, as it is one base from a much larger clone. The gene calls are TRBV11-1 and TRBJ2-3; D gene uncertain. Germline V lookup: CDR1 SGHAT, CDR2 FQDESV (reference sequence). This CDR3 spans 14 amino acids. V lost 8 bases to trimming and J lost 1 base, with 13 bases between them. This CDR3 is CASPGVRRTDTQYF. In nucleotides, the CDR3 is TGTGCCAGCCCTGGCGTCAGGCGCACAGATACGCAGTATTTT.

The sample holds many counts of this clonotype. The chain links TRBV7-2 to TRBJ2-7; weak D call: TRBD1 (5 bases). V lost 4 bases and J lost 1, with 17 bases in between. The CDR3 extends over 16 amino acids. The germline gives CDR1 SGHTA, CDR2 FQGNSA. The chain's CDR3 is CASSSLGASKSYEQYF. The CDR3 coding sequence is TGTGCCAGCAGCTCATTAGGGGCGTCGAAGTCCTACGAGCAGTACTTC.

The DNA of the CDR3 is TGTGCCAGCAGCCGGACGGTCCTCCAGAGAAGCTATGGCTACACCTTC. Translation: CASSRTVLQRSYGYTF. This chain uses TRBV6-2 or TRBV6-3 with TRBJ1-2; D gene ambiguous. The CDR3 length is 16 residues. The germline V gene encodes CDR1 MNHEY and CDR2 SVGEGT. The V gene lost 6 bases and the J gene lost 4 bases, with 21 bases spanning the gap.

The table lists this clonotype with many counts. This may arise from a read error, as a much more abundant clone is one base away. This chain links TRBV6-1 with TRBJ1-6; TRBD1 agrees at 9 bases. This CDR3 comprises 16 residues. V was pared by 5 bases and J by 8 bases, with 10 bases of the junction left unmatched. Germline loops: CDR1 MNHNS, CDR2 SASEGT. The CDR3 nucleotides read TGTGCCAGCAGTAGCCAACAGGGGGCGAGAGATTCACCCCTCCACTTT. As protein: CASSSQQGARDSPLHF.

This clonotype has at least ten counts. The chain joins TRBV6-5 to TRBJ1-5, with D hard to call. Trimming stripped 2 bases from V and 0 bases from J, with 8 bases between. Germline V gives CDR1 MNHEY, CDR2 SVGAGI. The length of the CDR3 is 15 residues. CDR3 sequence: CASSYMQTSNQPQHF. CDR3 DNA: TGTGCCAGCAGTTACATGCAGACTAGCAATCAGCCCCAGCATTTT.

V and J are TRBV6-9 and TRBJ2-7; possibly TRBD1 or TRBD2 for D (5 bases each). The CDR3 consists of 15 residues. Germline assignment: CDR1 MNHGY and CDR2 SVAAGI. Trimming removed 7 bases from V and 0 bases from J, with 16 bases in between. The CDR3 protein is CASIYPEGSSYEQYF. In nucleotides, the CDR3 is TGTGCCAGCATTTACCCCGAGGGGTCCTCCTACGAGCAGTACTTC.

This clonotype was recorded at least ten times. The chain is built from TRBV2 and TRBJ1-2, with D hard to call. The CDR3 has 12 residues. Germline V gene lookup returns CDR1 SNHLY and CDR2 FYNNEI. V dropped 5 bases and J dropped 7 bases, with 11 bases sitting between them. The CDR3 sequence is CASSLRAGGYTF. The CDR3 DNA reads as TGTGCCAGCAGTCTGAGGGCAGGTGGCTACACCTTC.

This clonotype has a count of ten or more. The chain is built from TRBV24-1 and TRBJ2-3; 8 bases agree with TRBD1. Germline CDR1 and CDR2: KGHDR and SFDVKD. CDR3 length: 18 amino acids. The V and J ends lost 3 bases and 2 bases, in that order; junction bases with no gene match: 12. CDR3 sequence (DNA): TGTGCCACCAGTGATCCCCTCCAGACAGGGGCCACCACAGATACGCAGTATTTT. Its translation is CATSDPLQTGATTDTQYF.

The V call is TRBV6-2 or TRBV6-3, the J call TRBJ2-2; 7 bases are shared with TRBD2. Germline loops: CDR1 MNHEY, CDR2 SVGEGT. V was pared by 7 bases and J by 3 bases, with 14 bases of the junction left unmatched. The CDR3 is 17 amino acids. CDR3 DNA sequence: TGTGCCAGCACTTCCCCGGCGGGAGCGGGCCACACCGGGGAGCTGTTTTTT. It yields the protein CASTSPAGAGHTGELFF.

A few counts support this clonotype. This may come from a read error, since a much larger clone is one base off. The chain joins TRBV7-2 to TRBJ1-1, with D tentatively TRBD1 (5 bases). Between the trimmed V and J ends, which lost 5 bases and 3 bases, there was a span of 16 bases. The CDR3 sequence is 15 residues long. The germline V gene has CDR1 SGHTA and CDR2 FQGNSA. The CDR3 region has the DNA TGTGCCAGCAGCCCGGTAGGTGGGGCGCACACTGAAGCTTTCTTT. Amino acids: CASSPVGGAHTEAFF.

The sample holds many counts of this clonotype. One junction end does not reproduce the germline sequence, and a read error may be involved. This chain joins TRBV10-2 and TRBJ2-1, with D perhaps TRBD2 (6 bases). CDR1 WSHSY and CDR2 SAAADI come from the germline V gene. The CDR3 is 13 amino acids. CDR3 in amino acids: CASSRDFYNEQFF. CDR3 nucleotides: TGTGCCAGCAGCCGGGACTTCTACAATGAGCAGTTCTTC.

This clonotype has a count of ten or more. V gene TRBV7-3 combines with J gene TRBJ2-7, with 7 bases aligning to TRBD2. The length of the CDR3 is 15 residues. V shed 0 bases, J shed 6 bases, and the junction held 8 bases outside the gene matches. Germline loops: CDR1 SGHTA, CDR2 FQGTGA. CDR3 coding DNA: TGTGCCAGCAGCTTAACAGGACTAGATTCATCCGAGCAGTACTTC. Protein: CASSLTGLDSSEQYF.

The V gene is TRBV11-2, the J gene TRBJ1-6; D is perhaps TRBD1 (5 bases). With 3 bases removed from V and 6 bases from J, the gap between germline ends came to 9 bases. The length of the CDR3 is 14 residues. Germline V lookup: CDR1 SGHAT, CDR2 FQNNGV. CDR3 DNA sequence: TGTGCCAGCAGCTTGAGGGGTACTAATTCACCCCTCCACTTT. Protein product: CASSLRGTNSPLHF.

There are many counts of this clonotype. The V call is TRBV12-3 or TRBV12-4, the J call TRBJ1-5; maybe TRBD1 (6 bases). The CDR3 is 15 amino acids. Between the trimmed V and J ends, which lost 5 bases and 0 bases, there was a span of 11 bases. The CDR3 reads CASSPRDISNQPQHF. The CDR3 nucleotides are TGTGCCAGCAGTCCCCGGGACATTAGCAATCAGCCCCAGCATTTT.

This chain joins TRBV27 and TRBJ1-3, with D uncertain. The germline V and J ends were trimmed by 3 bases and 0 bases, with 9 bases remaining between them. Germline V CDR1 and CDR2: MNHEY, SMNVEV (reference sequence). The CDR3 is 15 residues long. CDR3: CASSFQVRSGNTIYF. As DNA, the CDR3 is TGTGCCAGCAGTTTTCAGGTTCGCTCTGGAAACACCATATATTTT.

This clonotype occurred many times. A much larger clone lies a single base off, so this may be a read error. The chain recombines TRBV20-1 with TRBJ2-2; D perhaps matches TRBD1 (6 bases). Germline CDR1 DFQATT, CDR2 SNEGSKA (reference sequence). Trimming stripped 1 base from V and 7 bases from J, with 16 bases between. CDR3 length: 15 amino acids. For the CDR3, the DNA is TGCAGTGCTAGAGGGGGGCCTCTTTTGGTCGGGGAGCTGTTTTTT. The encoded protein is CSARGGPLLVGELFF.

This clonotype was counted only a few times. This sequence joins TRBV20-1 and TRBJ1-1; D remains ambiguous. V lost 0 bases and J lost 6, with 11 bases in between. Germline V gene sequence: CDR1 DFQATT, CDR2 SNEGSKA (reference sequence). This CDR3 is 13 amino acids long. In nucleotides, the CDR3 is TGCAGTGCTAGAGATTTTGCGGTGCCTGAAGCTTTCTTT. Translation gives CSARDFAVPEAFF.